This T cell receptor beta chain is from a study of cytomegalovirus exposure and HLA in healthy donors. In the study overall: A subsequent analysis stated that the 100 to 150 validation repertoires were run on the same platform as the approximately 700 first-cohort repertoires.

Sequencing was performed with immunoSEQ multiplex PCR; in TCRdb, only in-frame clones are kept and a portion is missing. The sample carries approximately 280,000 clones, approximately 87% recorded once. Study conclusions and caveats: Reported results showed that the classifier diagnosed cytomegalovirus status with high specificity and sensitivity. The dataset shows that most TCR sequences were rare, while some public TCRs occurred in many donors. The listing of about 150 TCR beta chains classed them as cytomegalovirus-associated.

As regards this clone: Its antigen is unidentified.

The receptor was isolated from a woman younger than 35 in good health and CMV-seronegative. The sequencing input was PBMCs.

CDR3: CASKGLPGANVLTF. CDR3 DNA: TGTGCCAGTAAGGGGCTACCTGGGGCCAACGTCCTGACTTTC. The rearrangement uses TRBV19 and TRBJ2-6; D is perhaps TRBD1 (5 bases). Per germline, CDR1 LNHDA and CDR2 SQIVND (reference sequence). The CDR3 loop spans 14 amino acids. Between the trimmed V and J ends, which lost 7 bases and 2 bases, there was a span of 9 bases.